This T cell receptor (beta chain) was obtained from a study of T cell repertoires in cytomegalovirus infection. Overall study context: It can be stated that public TCR beta signatures indicated CMV infection as well as a matching HLA type.

Whole-study findings and limits: Using cumulative public TCR beta family frequency, the authors identified those who carried CMV together with the relevant HLA. The ex vivo response showed dominance by HLA-C-restricted CMV-specific TCR beta clonotypes.

TCRdb re-analysed the reads in MiXCR, keeping a single row per CDR3 protein. Of roughly 640,000 distinct CDR3 sequences detected, approximately 24% appear once; the ten largest clones hold approximately 8.2%. CDR3 length equals 20 residues. V was pared by 3 bases and J by 6 bases, with 22 bases of the junction left unmatched. Germline CDR1 SEHNR, CDR2 FQNEAQ (reference sequence). This clonotype was observed many times. Its antigen is not known. The genes are TRBV7-9 and TRBJ2-3; 9 bases fit TRBD2. The sequenced material came from CD8+ T cells from PBMCs. The sequence was obtained from a human donor in good health (CMV status not recorded). Some clones in this sample may be carry-over from other donors' samples. CDR3 DNA sequence: TGTGCCAGCAGCTTTACCGGACGTAGACTAGCGGACCAGGGAGCGGATACGCAGTATTTT. This translates into CASSFTGRRLADQGADTQYF.